This T cell receptor (beta chain) appears in the sequencing data of a study of PD-1 blockade in classical Hodgkin lymphoma. As to this clone: The antigen is unknown.

Profiled with immunoSEQ multiplex PCR; TCRdb holds only in-frame clones, not every one. This sample has 15,000 to 20,000 clones, with around 79% found just once. V shed 4 bases, J shed 15 bases, and the junction held 15 bases outside the gene matches. CDR3 length equals 16 residues. Per the germline V gene, CDR1 is SGHDN and CDR2 is FVKESK. Relapses following autologous stem cell transplantation were seen in all patients, with brentuximab vedotin exposure varying. Findings of the study overall: For complete responders, baseline diversity was comparable to that of newly diagnosed patients. CD4+ but not CD8+ TCR diversity rose significantly by C4D1.

This TCR was sampled from a human donor with classical Hodgkin lymphoma. Sequences were derived from peripheral blood mononuclear cells (PBMCs), sampled before the second cycle of nivolumab. The chain uses TRBV14 and TRBJ2-1, with 13 positions matching TRBD2. The CDR3 coding sequence is TGTGCCAGCAGCCCACTACTAGCGGGAGGGCCGACATTCTGGTTCTTC. Protein product: CASSPLLAGGPTFWFF. The full variable domain, in which reference TRBV14 and TRBJ2-1 provide the parts outside the CDR3, is EAGVTQFPSHSVIEKGQTVTLRCDPISGHDNLYWYRRVMGKEIKFLLHFVKESKQDESGMPNNRFLAERTGGTYSTLKVQPAELEDSGVYFCASSPLLAGGPTFWFFGPGTRLTVL.